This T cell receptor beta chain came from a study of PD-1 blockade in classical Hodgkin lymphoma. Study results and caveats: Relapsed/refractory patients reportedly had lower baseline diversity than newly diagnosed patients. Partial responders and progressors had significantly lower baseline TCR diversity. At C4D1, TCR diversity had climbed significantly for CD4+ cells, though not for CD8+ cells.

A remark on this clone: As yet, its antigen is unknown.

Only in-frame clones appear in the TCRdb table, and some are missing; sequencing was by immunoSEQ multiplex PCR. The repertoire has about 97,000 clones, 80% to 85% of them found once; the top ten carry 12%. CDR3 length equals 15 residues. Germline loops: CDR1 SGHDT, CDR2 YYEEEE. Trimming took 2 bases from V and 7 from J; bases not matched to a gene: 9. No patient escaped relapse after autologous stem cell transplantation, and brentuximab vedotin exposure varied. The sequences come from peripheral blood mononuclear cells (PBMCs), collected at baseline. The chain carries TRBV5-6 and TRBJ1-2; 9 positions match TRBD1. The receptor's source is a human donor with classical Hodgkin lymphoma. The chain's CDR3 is CASSLQGAKIGGYTF. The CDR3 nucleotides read TGTGCCAGCAGCTTACAGGGGGCGAAGATAGGTGGCTACACCTTC.